One sample yielded the 21 T cell receptor beta chains listed below, sequenced in a study of response to subunit inactivated influenza vaccine. TCRdb independently ran MiXCR on the RT-PCR reads; one entry per CDR3 protein. Altogether under 550,000 distinct CDR3 sequences are present, about 7.2% being singletons, with the ten largest covering under 15%. The sequences come from PBMCs from blood, collected roughly 24 months after vaccination. The receptors stem from a man aged 50 to 69 who received an inactivated influenza vaccine.

The sample holds a few counts of this clonotype. V usage is TRBV6-1 and J usage is TRBJ2-1; 8 bases align to TRBD2. V lost 7 bases and J lost 1; bases outside the gene matches: 6. CDR3 length: 15 amino acids. Germline CDR1 reads MNHNS; CDR2 reads SASEGT. The CDR3 DNA reads as TGTGCCAGCAAAGTGAGCGGGGGATCCTACAATGAGCAGTTCTTC. Its protein product is CASKVSGGSYNEQFF.

The V gene is TRBV20-1, the J gene TRBJ2-1; weak D call: TRBD2 (5 bases). CDR3 length equals 15 residues. With 1 base removed from V and 1 base from J, the gap between germline ends came to 11 bases. The germline gives CDR1 DFQATT, CDR2 SNEGSKA (reference sequence). The CDR3 DNA is TGCAGTGCTAGAGGTAAACGGGGATCCTACAATGAGCAGTTCTTC. Protein sequence: CSARGKRGSYNEQFF.

The chain links TRBV6-5 to TRBJ2-3, with no clear D. The CDR3 has 14 amino acids. The V gene lost 2 bases and the J gene lost 6 bases, with 12 bases spanning the gap. CDR1 is MNHEY, CDR2 SVGAGI, per germline. CDR3 protein: CASSYGGATDTQYF. CDR3 nucleotides: TGTGCCAGCAGTTACGGCGGCGCCACGGATACGCAGTATTTT.

The chain has TRBV28 and TRBJ2-3; D call uncertain. Trimming shortened V by 3 bases and J by 6 bases, and 10 bases separated the two germline ends. The CDR3 has 13 residues. Germline CDR1 is MDHEN and CDR2 is SYDVKM. The CDR3 bases are TGTGCCAGCAGTTTCCAGGTTCCCGATACGCAGTATTTT. This translates into CASSFQVPDTQYF.

V is TRBV6-8 and J is TRBJ2-7; no definite D call. The germline gives CDR1 MNHGY, CDR2 SAAAGT. V was shortened by 7 bases and J by 6 bases, with 19 bases between the two germline ends. The CDR3 is 14 amino acids. The CDR3 sequence: CASTPGPCRCEQYF. The DNA for the CDR3 is TGTGCCAGCACCCCCGGACCCTGCAGGTGCGAGCAGTACTTC.

This clonotype was counted only a few times. V and J are TRBV9 and TRBJ2-3; no reliable D call. The CDR3 has 13 residues. With 0 bases removed from V and 6 bases from J, the gap between germline ends came to 8 bases. Germline V gives CDR1 SGDLS, CDR2 YYNGEE. This chain's CDR3 is CASSVGMYDTQYF. CDR3 nucleotides: TGTGCCAGCAGCGTAGGAATGTACGATACGCAGTATTTT.

The chain recombines TRBV20-1 with TRBJ2-3, with 13 nucleotides matching TRBD2. The germline V gene encodes CDR1 DFQATT and CDR2 SNEGSKA (reference sequence). The CDR3 covers 17 residues. Trimming removed 6 bases from V and 4 bases from J; junction bases left unmatched: 13. The CDR3: CSATTIPGLAGSDTQYF. In DNA, the CDR3 is TGCAGTGCCACAACGATTCCGGGACTAGCGGGGTCAGATACGCAGTATTTT.

This clonotype was counted between two and nine times. J is TRBJ1-5 and V is TRBV20-1; no definite D call. Trimming left V 1 base short and J 2 bases short, with 15 bases between. Germline CDR1 is DFQATT and CDR2 is SNEGSKA (reference sequence). The CDR3 has 16 amino acids. The chain's CDR3 is CSARASRALGNQPQHF. The DNA of the CDR3 is TGCAGTGCTAGAGCCTCGCGGGCCTTGGGCAATCAGCCCCAGCATTTT.

The sample holds many counts of this clonotype. The rearrangement joins TRBV9 to TRBJ2-1; D possibly corresponds to TRBD2 (5 bases). The CDR3 covers 19 residues. Germline V gives CDR1 SGDLS, CDR2 YYNGEE. V was pared by 4 bases and J by 0 bases, with 23 bases between. CDR3 coding DNA: TGTGCCAGCAGCCCCGGGATAAGGGCTAAAATGGTCTCCTACAATGAGCAGTTCTTC. Translation: CASSPGIRAKMVSYNEQFF.

This clonotype was counted a few times. The CDR3 does not close with the conserved phenylalanine or tryptophan, likely indicating a read error. Because the CDR3's place on the DNA is in doubt, the DNA is left out and the CDR3 is given as listed by TCRdb. This chain links TRBV7-8 with TRBJ2-3; the table gives TRBD1 as D, unverified against the DNA. CDR1 is SGHVS, CDR2 FQNEAQ, per germline. The CDR3 is 10 amino acids in total, end residues counted. Here the CDR3 reads CASRPDRVLG.

In this sample, this clonotype turned up many times. The chain couples TRBV27 to TRBJ1-6; D perhaps matches TRBD1 (5 bases). The V and J ends lost 0 bases and 10 bases respectively, with 10 bases between them. CDR1 MNHEY and CDR2 SMNVEV come from the germline V gene (reference sequence). This CDR3 is built from 14 residues. In DNA, the CDR3 is TGTGCCAGCAGTTTATCAGGGGAGGGGTCACCCCTCCACTTT. This gives the protein CASSLSGEGSPLHF.

This clonotype appeared a few times. This rearrangement joins TRBV20-1 to TRBJ2-3; the match to TRBD2 covers 13 bases. This CDR3 comprises 17 residues. The V gene's germline CDR1 is DFQATT and CDR2 SNEGSKA (reference sequence). The junction had 9 bases not matched to a gene; V was cut back by 6 bases and J by 0 bases. CDR3 sequence (DNA): TGCAGTGCGCCGCCCGGGACTAGCGGGGTTAGCACAGATACGCAGTATTTT. Amino acid sequence: CSAPPGTSGVSTDTQYF.

The sample holds a few counts of this clonotype. This rearrangement joins TRBV20-1 to TRBJ2-2; D is uncertain. Germline V gives CDR1 DFQATT, CDR2 SNEGSKA (reference sequence). V was shortened by 3 bases and J by 6 bases, with 11 bases between the two germline ends. This CDR3 is built from 13 residues. CDR3 in DNA: TGCAGTGCTAGCGTTCTTGCACCCGGGGAGCTGTTTTTT. Residues: CSASVLAPGELFF.

This chain uses TRBV10-2 with TRBJ2-6; 16 bases match TRBD2. Germline CDR1 reads WSHSY; CDR2 reads SAAADI. The J segment lost 3 bases and the V segment lost 5 bases, leaving 4 bases of the junction unmatched. The CDR3 covers 18 residues. This CDR3 is CASSQGLAGGHGANVLTF. As DNA, the CDR3 is TGCGCCAGCAGTCAGGGACTAGCGGGGGGGCATGGGGCCAACGTCCTGACTTTC.

This clonotype has more than one count but fewer than ten. The V gene is TRBV7-2, the J gene TRBJ2-1, with unresolved D. V shed 5 bases and J shed 7 bases, with 15 bases lying between them. Per the germline V gene, CDR1 is SGHTA and CDR2 is FQGNSA. CDR3 length equals 14 residues. CDR3 loop: CASSQVLAANEQFF. The DNA of the CDR3 is TGTGCCAGCAGCCAAGTCCTGGCAGCGAATGAGCAGTTCTTC.

This clonotype appeared a few times. This chain connects TRBV11-1 to TRBJ2-3; 11 bases map to TRBD2. Trimming took 2 bases from V and 1 from J; bases not matched to a gene: 8. The V gene's germline CDR1 is SGHAT and CDR2 FQDESV (reference sequence). CDR3 length equals 18 residues. The CDR3 sequence: CASSLPPRLAGRTDTQYF. The DNA of the CDR3 is TGTGCCAGCAGCTTACCCCCCCGACTAGCGGGGCGCACAGATACGCAGTATTTT.

This clonotype showed up many times. This chain links TRBV5-6 with TRBJ2-1, with 7 bases matching TRBD2. Germline assignment: CDR1 SGHDT and CDR2 YYEEEE. The CDR3 runs 15 residues. V was clipped by 0 bases and J by 5 bases; unmatched bases: 5. The CDR3 nucleotides are TGTGCCAGCAGCTTGGTGTCGGCGGGGGACAATGAGCAGTTCTTC. Translated, it gives CASSLVSAGDNEQFF.

The chain couples TRBV4-2 to TRBJ2-1; 7 nucleotides line up with TRBD2. V lost 7 bases, J lost 7 bases, and 13 bases stayed unmatched. The CDR3 covers 15 residues. Germline V gives CDR1 LGHNA, CDR2 YNFKEQ. CDR3 bases: TGTGCCAGCACCCCCGGCGGGAGCTCTGGGAATGAGCAGTTCTTC. Encoded protein: CASTPGGSSGNEQFF.

This clonotype was observed many times. The chain recombines TRBV14 with TRBJ1-1; D unresolved. V lost 1 base, J lost 5 bases, and 11 bases lay in between. Germline V gives CDR1 SGHDN, CDR2 FVKESK. This CDR3 contains 14 residues. The chain's CDR3 is CASSQGTTKTEAFF. CDR3 bases: TGTGCCAGCAGCCAAGGGACGACCAAGACTGAAGCTTTCTTT.

The chain combines TRBV5-1 with TRBJ2-2; maybe TRBD1 (5 bases). The CDR3 runs 14 residues. Trimming left V 10 bases short and J 3 bases short, with 16 bases between. Germline loops: CDR1 SGHRS, CDR2 YFSETQ. The CDR3, as DNA: TGCGCCGGTAGGCGGCAGGGTGACACCGGGGAGCTGTTTTTT. The encoded protein is CAGRRQGDTGELFF.

The table lists this clonotype with a few counts. The chain is built from TRBV11-2 and TRBJ2-5; D gene ambiguous. Per the germline V gene, CDR1 is SGHAT and CDR2 is FQNNGV. This CDR3 is 12 amino acids long. V was cut by 0 bases and J by 4 bases, with 3 bases left in between. DNA of the CDR3: TGTGCCAGCAGCTTAGATTCAGAGACCCAGTACTTC. Residues: CASSLDSETQYF.